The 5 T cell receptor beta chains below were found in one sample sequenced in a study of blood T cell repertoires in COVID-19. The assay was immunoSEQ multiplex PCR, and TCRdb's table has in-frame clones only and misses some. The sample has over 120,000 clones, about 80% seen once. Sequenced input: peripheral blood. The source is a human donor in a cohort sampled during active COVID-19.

The CDR3 sequence: CASSLSSGASYEQYF. CDR3 DNA sequence: TGTGCCAGCAGTTTATCTAGCGGGGCCTCCTACGAGCAGTACTTC. The chain is built from TRBV7-9 and TRBJ2-7, with TRBD2 matching over 9 bases. This CDR3 has 15 amino acids. CDR1 and CDR2 from the germline V gene are SEHNR and FQNEAQ (reference sequence). With V trimmed by 6 bases and J by 0 bases, 6 bases remained unmatched.

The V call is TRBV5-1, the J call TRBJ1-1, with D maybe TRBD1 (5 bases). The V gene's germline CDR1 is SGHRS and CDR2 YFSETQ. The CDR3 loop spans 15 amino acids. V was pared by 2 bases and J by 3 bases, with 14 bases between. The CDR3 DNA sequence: TGCGCCAGCAGCTTCCTATCTCCGGGGGACACTGAAGCTTTCTTT. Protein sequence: CASSFLSPGDTEAFF.

The CDR3 DNA follows: TGTGCCAGCAGTCAGGGACTAGTTCGATTCGATGAGCAGTTCTTC. Its translation is CASSQGLVRFDEQFF. The rearrangement uses TRBV27 and TRBJ2-1; 8 bases are shared with TRBD2. Per germline, CDR1 MNHEY and CDR2 SMNVEV (reference sequence). The CDR3 runs 15 residues. V trimming: 5 bases; J trimming: 8 bases; junction bases outside the gene matches: 11.

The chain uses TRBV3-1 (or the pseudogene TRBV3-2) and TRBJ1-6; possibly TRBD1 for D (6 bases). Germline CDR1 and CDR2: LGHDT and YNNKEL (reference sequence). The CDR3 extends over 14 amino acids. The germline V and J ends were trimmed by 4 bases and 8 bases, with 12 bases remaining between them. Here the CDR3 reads CASSPWGPDSPLHF. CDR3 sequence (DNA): TGTGCCAGCAGCCCCTGGGGGCCAGATTCACCCCTCCACTTT.

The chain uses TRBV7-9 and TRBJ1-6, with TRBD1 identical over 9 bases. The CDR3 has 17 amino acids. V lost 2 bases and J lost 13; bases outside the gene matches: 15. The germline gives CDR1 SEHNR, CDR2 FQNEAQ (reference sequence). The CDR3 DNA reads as TGTGCCAGCAGCTTATATGGGGAAAGGGGACAGGGCAGGCCCCTCCACTTT. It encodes CASSLYGERGQGRPLHF.